Listed here are 17 T cell receptor beta chains from one sample, sequenced in a study of regulatory T cells in long-lasting Graves disease. Time point reported: newly diagnosed GD, antithyroid drugs for less than 3 months. RNA from PBMCs was the source of the TCR library. Combining iRepertoire HTBI primers with Arm-PCR of CDR3 regions, the authors built TCR beta libraries. From the multiplex PCR reads, TCRdb called clonotypes with MiXCR, one entry per CDR3 protein. This sample has approximately 400,000 distinct CDR3 sequences, with about 15% found just once. This sample was also put to use in a study of T cells in Graves' hyperthyroidism and ophthalmopathy.

Material: peripheral blood mononuclear cells (PBMCs), obtained at new diagnosis, from a patient treated with antithyroid drugs. These receptors were obtained from a woman in her 30s with Graves disease.

This clonotype was counted many times. The chain carries TRBV11-2 and TRBJ2-7, with D possibly being TRBD2 (5 bases). The CDR3 is 13 amino acids. V was clipped by 4 bases and J by 6 bases, with 13 bases between them. Germline V gene sequence: CDR1 SGHAT, CDR2 FQNNGV. The CDR3 loop is CASSSLGVGEQYF. CDR3 coding DNA: TGTGCCAGCAGCTCACTAGGAGTGGGCGAGCAGTACTTC. The variable domain in full, completed from reference TRBV11-2 and TRBJ2-7, reads EAGVAQSPRYKIIEKRQSVAFWCNPISGHATLYWYQQILGQGPKLLIQFQNNGVVDDSQLPKDRFSAERLKGVDSTLKIQPAKLEDSAVYLCASSSLGVGEQYFGPGTRLTVT.

Remarks on this clonotype: The likely explanation is a read error, given a far larger clone one base away. The rearrangement joins TRBV12-3 or TRBV12-4 to TRBJ2-3; 9 bases map to TRBD2. Near its end, the DNA agrees better with TRBJ2-1, so the J call may be wrong. This CDR3 has 15 residues. The CDR3 nucleotides are TGTGCCAGCAGTAAACTAGCGGGCCATTACGATGAGCAGTTCTTC. Translated, it gives CASSKLAGHYDEQFF.

This clonotype was seen just once. The chain combines TRBV19 with TRBJ2-1; 12 bases map to TRBD2. Per the germline V gene, CDR1 is LNHDA and CDR2 is SQIVND (reference sequence). The V and J ends lost 5 bases and 10 bases, in that order; junction bases with no gene match: 9. This CDR3 region has 15 residues. As DNA, the CDR3 is TGTGCCAGTAGTCCAATGACTAGCGGGAGCGGCGAGCAGTTCTTC. Residues: CASSPMTSGSGEQFF. Full variable domain (outside the CDR3, taken from reference TRBV19 and TRBJ2-1): DGGITQSPKYLFRKEGQNVTLSCEQNLNHDAMYWYRQDPGQGLRLIYYSQIVNDFQKGDIAEGYSVSREKKESFPLTVTSAQKNPTAFYLCASSPMTSGSGEQFFGPGTRLTVL.

In its sample, this clonotype was seen many times. The rearrangement links TRBV3-1 to TRBJ1-5, with a weak D call TRBD1 (6 bases). Germline values: CDR1 LGHDT, CDR2 YNNKEL (reference sequence). The V end was cut by 6 bases, the J end by 3 bases, with 12 bases between. The CDR3 consists of 14 residues. CDR3 in DNA: TGTGCCAGCAGTTTCGGACAGTCCAATCAGCCCCAGCATTTT. This codes for CASSFGQSNQPQHF.

The V gene is TRBV20-1, the J gene TRBJ2-1; TRBD1 matches 9 bases. The junction had 5 bases not matched to a gene; V was cut back by 7 bases and J by 4 bases. The CDR3 is 13 residues long. The germline V gene has CDR1 DFQATT and CDR2 SNEGSKA (reference sequence). CDR3 sequence (DNA): TGCAGTGGCCCGGGACAGGGATACAATGAGCAGTTCTTC. As protein: CSGPGQGYNEQFF.

The chain combines TRBV6-1 with TRBJ2-5; no firm D call. Germline V gene lookup returns CDR1 MNHNS and CDR2 SASEGT. V was shortened by 7 bases and J by 4 bases, with 10 bases between the two germline ends. CDR3 length equals 12 residues. The CDR3 bases are TGTGCCAGCACGTCGGGTGCAGAGACCCAGTACTTC. It specifies CASTSGAETQYF.

The chain recombines TRBV18 with TRBJ2-3, with a possible D match to TRBD1 (5 bases). V was pared by 6 bases and J by 0 bases, with 25 bases between. Germline CDR1 and CDR2: KGHSH and LQKENI. The CDR3 totals 19 residues. The CDR3 DNA follows: TGTGCCAGCTCCCGTTTACCAGGAACAGGCTGGCGTAGCACAGATACGCAGTATTTT. It codes for CASSRLPGTGWRSTDTQYF.

This clonotype was detected only a few times. The rearrangement uses TRBV5-6 and TRBJ2-3; TRBD2 matches 11 bases. CDR1 and CDR2 (germline): SGHDT, YYEEEE. CDR3 length: 16 residues. V was pared by 4 bases and J by 6 bases, with 10 bases of the junction left unmatched. The CDR3 sequence is CASSILAGVKRDTQYF. DNA of the CDR3: TGTGCCAGCAGCATACTAGCGGGAGTAAAGAGGGATACGCAGTATTTT. Looking up the rest from reference TRBV5-6 and TRBJ2-3 gives the full variable domain: DAGVTQSPTHLIKTRGQQVTLRCSPKSGHDTVSWYQQALGQGPQFIFQYYEEEERQRGNFPDRFSGHQFPNYSSELNVNALLLGDSALYLCASSILAGVKRDTQYFGPGTRLTVL.

This clonotype was seen a few times. The chain uses TRBV11-2 and TRBJ1-2, with 9 bases that match TRBD1. J was trimmed by 4 bases and V by 1 base; bases with no gene match: 1. Germline values: CDR1 SGHAT, CDR2 FQNNGV. This CDR3 comprises 14 residues. In DNA form, the CDR3 reads TGTGCCAGCAGCTTAGGGGACAGGGTCTATGGCTACACCTTC. It yields the protein CASSLGDRVYGYTF. Based on the CDR3 plus reference TRBV11-2 and TRBJ1-2, the full variable domain is EAGVAQSPRYKIIEKRQSVAFWCNPISGHATLYWYQQILGQGPKLLIQFQNNGVVDDSQLPKDRFSAERLKGVDSTLKIQPAKLEDSAVYLCASSLGDRVYGYTFGSGTRLTVV.

This clonotype has ten or more counts. The rearrangement uses TRBV7-8 and TRBJ2-1; D might be TRBD2 (7 bases). Trimming stripped 1 base from V and 2 bases from J, with 12 bases between. CDR1 SGHVS and CDR2 FQNEAQ come from the germline V gene. The CDR3 runs 16 residues. CDR3 DNA: TGTGCCAGCAGCTTAGGGGCGGGGGCGCCCTACAATGAGCAGTTCTTC. Protein product: CASSLGAGAPYNEQFF.

The rearrangement uses TRBV10-3 and TRBJ2-7; 12 bases match TRBD2. The ends lost 1 base at V and 2 bases at J; junction bases unmatched: 0. CDR1 ENHRY and CDR2 SYGVKD come from the germline V gene. CDR3 length: 15 amino acids. CDR3 in DNA: TGTGCCATCAGTGAGTGGACTAGCGGGACCTACGAGCAGTACTTC. Translated, it gives CAISEWTSGTYEQYF.

V is TRBV10-3 and J is TRBJ2-1; D unresolved. Germline lookup yields CDR1 ENHRY and CDR2 SYGVKD. Trimming took off 0 bases at V and 10 bases at J, with 16 bases between the two ends. The CDR3 runs to 15 residues. For the CDR3, the DNA is TGTGCCATCAGTGAGTCGAAGGCCAGGACCTACGAGCAGTTCTTC. It translates to CAISESKARTYEQFF.

This chain connects TRBV9 to TRBJ1-3, with D hard to call. Germline V gene lookup returns CDR1 SGDLS and CDR2 YYNGEE. The CDR3 loop spans 15 amino acids. V was pared by 4 bases and J by 1 base, with 12 bases between. CDR3 coding DNA: TGTGCCAGCAGCTCAGAGAAGGGATCTGGAAACACCATATATTTT. Encoded protein: CASSSEKGSGNTIYF.

The chain is built from TRBV6-1 and TRBJ2-7; TRBD2 matches 8 bases. Germline assignment: CDR1 MNHNS and CDR2 SASEGT. The CDR3 covers 16 residues. V shed 6 bases, J shed 0 bases, and the junction held 10 bases outside the gene matches. CDR3 DNA sequence: TGTGCCAGCAGGATCCAAGCGGGAGTCCACTCCTACGAGCAGTACTTC. Its protein product is CASRIQAGVHSYEQYF.

There are many counts of this clonotype. This chain connects TRBV4-2 to TRBJ1-1; D is unclear. The V and J ends lost 5 bases and 6 bases respectively, with 13 bases between them. From germline, CDR1 is LGHNA and CDR2 YNFKEQ. The CDR3 is 13 residues long. CDR3 in DNA: TGTGCCAGCAGCGAGGGTGGGGTTGCTGAAGCTTTCTTT. This translates into CASSEGGVAEAFF.

Here the CDR3 DNA reads TGTGCCAGCAGACCTGGGACAGGGGGGCTTTATAACAATCAGCCCCAGCATTTT. Translated: CASRPGTGGLYNNQPQHF. This chain uses TRBV6-1 with TRBJ1-5; 11 nucleotides line up with TRBD1. The CDR3 runs to 18 residues. After removal of 6 bases from V and 3 bases from J, the junction contained 13 bases not matched to a gene. Germline lookup yields CDR1 MNHNS and CDR2 SASEGT.

This clonotype was seen repeatedly, ten times or more. The V gene is TRBV12-3 or TRBV12-4, the J gene TRBJ1-4, with D maybe TRBD1 (6 bases). V gave up 1 base and J gave up 11 bases, with 14 bases separating them. CDR3 length equals 14 residues. The CDR3 region has the DNA TGTGCCAGCAGTTTAGGACAGGAGAGTACTAAACTGTTTTTT. Its protein product is CASSLGQESTKLFF.